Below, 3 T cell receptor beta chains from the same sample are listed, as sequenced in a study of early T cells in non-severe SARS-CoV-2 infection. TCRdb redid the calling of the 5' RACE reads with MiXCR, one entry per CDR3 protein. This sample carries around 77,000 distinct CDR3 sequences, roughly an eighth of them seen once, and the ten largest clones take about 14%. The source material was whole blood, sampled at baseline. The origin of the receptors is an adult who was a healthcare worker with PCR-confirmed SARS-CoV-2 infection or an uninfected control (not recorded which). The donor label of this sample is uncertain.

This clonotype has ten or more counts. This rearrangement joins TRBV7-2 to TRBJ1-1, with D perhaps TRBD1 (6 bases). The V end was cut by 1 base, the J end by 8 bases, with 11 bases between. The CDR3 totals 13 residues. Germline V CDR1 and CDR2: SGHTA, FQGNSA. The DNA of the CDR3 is TGTGCCAGCAGCTTAGTACAGGGCGGCGAAGCTTTCTTT. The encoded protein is CASSLVQGGEAFF. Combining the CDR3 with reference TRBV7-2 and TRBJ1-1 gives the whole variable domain GAGVSQSPSNKVTEKGKDVELRCDPISGHTALYWYRQSLGQGLEFLIYFQGNSAPDKSGLPSDRFSAERTGGSVSTLTIQRTQQEDSAVYLCASSLVQGGEAFFGQGTRLTVV.

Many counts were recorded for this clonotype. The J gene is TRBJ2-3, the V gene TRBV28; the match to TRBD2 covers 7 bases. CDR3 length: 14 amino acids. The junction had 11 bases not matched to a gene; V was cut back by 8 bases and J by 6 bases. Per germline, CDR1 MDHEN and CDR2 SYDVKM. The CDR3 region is CASGGRATLDTQYF. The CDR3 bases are TGTGCCAGCGGTGGGAGGGCGACTTTGGATACGCAGTATTTT.

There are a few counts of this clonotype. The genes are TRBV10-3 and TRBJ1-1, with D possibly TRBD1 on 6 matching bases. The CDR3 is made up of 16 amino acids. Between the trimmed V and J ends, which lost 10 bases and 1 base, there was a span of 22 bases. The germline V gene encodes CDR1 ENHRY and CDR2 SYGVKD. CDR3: CASSLTSPGENTEAFF. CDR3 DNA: TGTGCCAGCTCCCTAACCTCGCCAGGGGAGAACACTGAAGCTTTCTTT.